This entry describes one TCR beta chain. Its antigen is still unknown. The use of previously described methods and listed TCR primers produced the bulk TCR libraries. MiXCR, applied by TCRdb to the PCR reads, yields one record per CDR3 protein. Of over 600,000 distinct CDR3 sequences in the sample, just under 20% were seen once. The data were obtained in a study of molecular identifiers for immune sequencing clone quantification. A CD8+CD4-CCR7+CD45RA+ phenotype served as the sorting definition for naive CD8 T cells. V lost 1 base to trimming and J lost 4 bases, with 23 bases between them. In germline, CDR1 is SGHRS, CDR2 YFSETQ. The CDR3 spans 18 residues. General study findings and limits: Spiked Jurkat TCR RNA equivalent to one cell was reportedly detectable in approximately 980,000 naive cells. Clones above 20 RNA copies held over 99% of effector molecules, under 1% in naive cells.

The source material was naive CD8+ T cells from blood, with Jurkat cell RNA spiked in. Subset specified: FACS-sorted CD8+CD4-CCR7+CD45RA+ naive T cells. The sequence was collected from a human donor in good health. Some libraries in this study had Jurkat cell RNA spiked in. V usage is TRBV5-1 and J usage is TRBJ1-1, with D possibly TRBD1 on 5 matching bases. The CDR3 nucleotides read TGCGCCAGCAGCTTGCCACAAGGAGGGGAGTACGGGAGCACTGAAGCTTTCTTT. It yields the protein CASSLPQGGEYGSTEAFF.